This TCR beta chain came from a study of vaccination effects on CD4 cells after COVID-19. This CDR3 comprises 14 residues. CDR1 GTSNPN and CDR2 SVGIG come from the germline V gene (reference sequence). V was trimmed by 0 bases and J by 10 bases, leaving 18 bases between them. Regarding this clone: What it binds is unknown.

Viral peptide pool expansion of antigen-specific CD4+ T cells preceded sequencing in the ViraFEST assay. Having been cultured for about ten days, the cells underwent CD4+ T cell isolation. Nucleocapsid antibodies stayed negative before and after vaccination, showing no earlier SARS-CoV-2 infection. Days 3 and 7 were when half the medium was replaced with IL-2 medium. General study findings and limits: Relatively few convalescent patients took part in the study, which had no early post-infection timepoints. Both infection-induced and vaccine-induced clones contracted markedly at late post-vaccination timepoints. Cross-reaction with common cold coronaviruses was seen in only 1 of 255 vaccine-induced clones from healthy vaccinees.

Here immunoSEQ multiplex PCR was the method, and the copy in TCRdb shows in-frame clones only, minus some. The sample contains some 60,000 clones, 70% to 80% of which appear only once. The V and J genes are TRBV30 and TRBJ1-1; D remains ambiguous. The clonotype comes from a human donor who received a COVID-19 vaccine. The sample consisted of CD4+ T cells from PBMCs cultured with HCoV-NL63 spike peptides, taken before COVID-19 vaccination. CDR3 sequence (DNA): TGTGCCTGGAGTGTATACCGGAGGCAGCCGGGAGCTTTCTTT. This sequence encodes CAWSVYRRQPGAFF.